The present entry profiles one T cell receptor beta chain with its context. Its specificity is unknown. Sampling consisted of one heparinised blood draw per donor, averaging around 100 mL. The authors reverse transcribed all of the isolated RNA, so sequencing captured expressed TCRB transcripts. Deep immunoSEQ sequencing covered naive, central memory and regulatory T cell samples. The data were produced by immunoSEQ multiplex PCR, yet TCRdb's version contains in-frame clones alone and is incomplete. The data hold roughly 150,000 clones, with approximately 10% observed a single time. The source of the sample is a study of beta chain features in type 1 diabetes. Study observations and caveats: Resolution of whether HLA type affects TCRB rearrangement was not achieved here. PCR might favor shorter templates, but any such skew would affect patients and controls equally.

The material sequenced was central memory CD4+ T cells from blood. The origin of this receptor is a man between 18 and 35 years old in good health.

The CDR3 sequence: CSVGRGAQETQYF. CDR3 bases: TGCAGCGTTGGTCGGGGGGCCCAAGAGACCCAGTACTTC. The chain couples TRBV29-1 to TRBJ2-5; D might be TRBD2 (7 bases). V lost 4 bases and J lost 1, with 10 bases in between. Germline V gene sequence: CDR1 SQVTM, CDR2 ANQGSEA. The CDR3 spans 13 residues.